The rows below give T cell receptor beta chains drawn from one sample of a study of T cells in tumors after PD-1 blockade. This table comes from immunoSEQ multiplex PCR, and its TCRdb copy is limited to in-frame clones, with some not included. This sample has some 48,000 clones; more than 70% occur once, and the top ten carry roughly 17%. The sequencing used PBMCs, collected before anti-PD-1 treatment. The receptors shown here come from a human donor with basal cell carcinoma. Each CDR3 is given with its conserved first and last residue. Rows give clone size only sometimes, using once, few, many, or a class for an expanded clone.

V gene | clone size | CDR3 protein
TRBV14 | once | CASSPREDFYNEQFF
TRBV29-1 | few | CSVRDRGNYGYTF
TRBV11-2 | . | CASSLYKGLAGVLNEQFF
TRBV5-4 | . | CASSRMDGGSGNTIYF
TRBV28 | . | CASSFWSHRGTNTEAFF
TRBV6-5 | . | CASSLQGVGSDEQYF
TRBV12-3/TRBV12-4 | . | CASSREPTDTQYF
TRBV30 | . | CAWNRDRGIGEQFF
TRBV5-1 | . | CASSLDLGDTQYF
TRBV7-9 | . | CASSLALHTGELFF
TRBV4-2 | . | CASSQEVTGITEAFF
TRBV10-1 | . | CASSESSGSTDTQYF
TRBV28 | . | CASSLLGGGSYNEQFF
TRBV19 | . | CASRLSGDTQYF
TRBV7-9 | . | CASSLGLAGFF
TRBV6-5 | . | CASGRRDQPQHF
TRBV7-9 | . | CASSFAAFTDTQYF
TRBV29-1 | . | CSVAGGGWNQPQHF
TRBV24-1 | . | CATSITDTQYF
TRBV6-6 | . | CASSSQQGNGNQPQHF
TRBV9 | . | CASSARTGEQYF
TRBV2 | . | CASSEDYEQYF
TRBV18 | . | CASSQPGPGPDTQYF
TRBV28 | . | CASSSPQGPLTYEQYF
TRBV10-1 | . | CASSESGRKTQYF
TRBV6-5 | . | CASSHLSVHYGYTF
TRBV19 | few | CASKKQGADTQYF
TRBV5-4 | . | CASSLPQKETQYF
TRBV2 | . | CASSPQQGFGYTF
TRBV6-5 | once | CASRRQPSNQPQHF
TRBV7-8 | . | CASSLTAGTGKYGDTQYF
TRBV14 | . | CASSQDPRPSGADTQYF
TRBV13 | . | CASSLGLGGGYTF
TRBV6-5 | . | CASSYVDSGNTEAFF
TRBV5-1 | . | CASSKPTSTDTQYF
TRBV10-2 | once | CASSVTSGGGSDTQYF
TRBV5-4 | . | CASSSLGTNTIYF
TRBV9 | once | CASSVGRGTEQFF
TRBV29-1 | few | CSVKLASNSPLHF
TRBV2 | . | CASNPSLGQGNTGELFF
TRBV6-5 | . | CASSRFQGNQDGYTF
TRBV19 | . | CASSRRSRGEETQYF
TRBV29-1 | . | CSVLGASLSYNEQFF
TRBV4-1 | . | CASSPYDRGLPEQFF
TRBV29-1 | . | CSAAGQTGQYF
TRBV5-1 | . | CASSVSGGSYNEQFF